This T cell receptor beta chain was sequenced during a study of cytomegalovirus exposure and HLA in healthy donors. This CDR3 region has 17 residues. The germline gives CDR1 LGHNA, CDR2 YSLEER. Between the trimmed V and J ends, which lost 2 bases and 1 base, there was a span of 16 bases. This clone was seen more than once but under ten times. The PCR employed 60 Vbeta primers together with 13 Jbeta primers. Under the authors' procedure: The authors later counted about 80 million unique TCR beta chains, some 11 million of them shared. Profiled with immunoSEQ multiplex PCR; TCRdb holds only in-frame clones, not every one. For V, J and clone size, that table is used; D and trimming come from the DNA. The data show about 120,000 clones, about 80% seen once.

Sample: PBMCs. The sequence came from a woman in her thirties or forties in good health and CMV-seropositive. This sequence joins TRBV4-3 and TRBJ2-3; TRBD2 might be the D (6 bases). The CDR3: CASSQSRASEGTDTQYF. CDR3 DNA sequence: TGCGCCAGCAGCCAATCCCGCGCTAGCGAGGGCACAGATACGCAGTATTTT.